The 23 T cell receptor beta chains below come from one sample, sequenced in a study of CD8 T cells in ankylosing spondylitis. MiXCR was run by TCRdb on the 5' RACE reads, yielding one entry per CDR3 protein. The sample contains roughly 240,000 distinct CDR3 sequences, roughly 32% of which appear only once. Sequenced input: blood, either unsorted or a sorted T cell fraction (not recorded which). The receptor set was obtained from a male donor with ankylosing spondylitis or in good health (not recorded which).

The gene calls are TRBV10-1 and TRBJ2-5; tentatively, D is TRBD2 (5 bases). The V gene lost 6 bases and the J gene lost 3 bases, with 8 bases spanning the gap. CDR1 and CDR2 from the germline V gene are WNHNN and SYGVQD (reference sequence). The CDR3 has 12 residues. This chain's CDR3 is CASSGDEETQYF. CDR3 DNA sequence: TGCGCCAGCAGCGGGGATGAAGAGACCCAGTACTTC.

This clonotype appeared many times. The rearrangement joins TRBV10-3 to TRBJ2-1; 7 bases match TRBD1. Germline values: CDR1 ENHRY, CDR2 SYGVKD. V was clipped by 6 bases and J by 9 bases; unmatched bases: 5. This CDR3 comprises 12 residues. CDR3 nucleotides: TGTGCCATCAGGGACCCAGGGGGTGAGCAGTTCTTC. This sequence encodes CAIRDPGGEQFF.

This clonotype was seen only a few times. J is TRBJ2-7 and V is TRBV20-1; 8 positions agree with TRBD2. The CDR3 spans 14 residues. J lost 2 bases, V lost 3 bases, and 6 bases had no gene match. Germline values: CDR1 DFQATT, CDR2 SNEGSKA (reference sequence). DNA of the CDR3: TGCAGTGCTAGGGCCGGGGGGGCCGCCTACGAGCAGTACTTC. This codes for CSARAGGAAYEQYF.

This clonotype turned up a few times. The chain employs TRBV29-1 and TRBJ2-3, with D possibly TRBD2 on 5 matching bases. Trimming took 3 bases from V and 0 from J, leaving 10 bases between them. Germline V gene sequence: CDR1 SQVTM, CDR2 ANQGSEA. CDR3 length: 14 residues. CDR3 bases: TGCAGCGTTGATGGCCGGGGTAGCACAGATACGCAGTATTTT. Amino acid sequence: CSVDGRGSTDTQYF.

The chain is built from TRBV24-1 and TRBJ2-1; perhaps TRBD1 as D (5 bases). V lost 3 bases and J 4 bases, leaving 18 bases between the germline ends. The germline gives CDR1 KGHDR, CDR2 SFDVKD. The CDR3 extends over 17 amino acids. The CDR3 loop is CATSDGALAPGYNEQFF. The CDR3 DNA follows: TGTGCCACCAGTGATGGGGCGTTAGCCCCGGGTTACAATGAGCAGTTCTTC.

The V and J genes are TRBV3-1 and TRBJ2-3; the D is unclear. CDR3 length: 13 residues. V lost 1 base and J 4 bases, leaving 6 bases between the germline ends. The V gene's germline CDR1 is LGHDT and CDR2 YNNKEL (reference sequence). CDR3 region: CASSQGGSDTQYF. In DNA form, the CDR3 reads TGTGCCAGCAGCCAAGGTGGTTCAGATACGCAGTATTTT.

The chain has TRBV29-1 and TRBJ2-1, with D unresolved. Germline CDR1 is SQVTM and CDR2 is ANQGSEA. CDR3 length equals 16 residues. V lost 3 bases and J 0 bases, leaving 15 bases between the germline ends. The CDR3 spells CSVEGSFRSSYNEQFF. The CDR3 region has the DNA TGCAGCGTTGAGGGATCTTTTAGGAGCTCCTACAATGAGCAGTTCTTC.

The chain couples TRBV11-1 to TRBJ1-2, with D hard to call. V dropped 5 bases and J dropped 6 bases, with 19 bases sitting between them. Germline V gene lookup returns CDR1 SGHAT and CDR2 FQDESV (reference sequence). The CDR3 sequence is 15 residues long. The CDR3 nucleotides read TGTGCCAGCAGCCCTGGCCCCACAATCGGAAATGGCTACACCTTC. This gives the protein CASSPGPTIGNGYTF.

The chain employs TRBV4-2 and TRBJ1-5; the match to TRBD1 covers 11 bases. V lost 1 base and J lost 6; bases outside the gene matches: 2. Germline CDR1 reads LGHNA; CDR2 reads YNFKEQ. The CDR3 covers 15 residues. The CDR3 loop is CASSQGTGGVQPQHF. In nucleotides, the CDR3 is TGTGCCAGCAGCCAAGGGACAGGGGGCGTTCAGCCCCAGCATTTT.

This clonotype was counted only a few times. This chain uses TRBV12-3 or TRBV12-4 with TRBJ1-1; D is unresolved. V shed 6 bases and J shed 0 bases, with 14 bases lying between them. The CDR3 length is 15 residues. The DNA for the CDR3 is TGTGCCAGCAGATCCGGGCACTCTCTGAACACTGAAGCTTTCTTT. It translates to CASRSGHSLNTEAFF.

This clonotype was picked up a small number of times. This chain links TRBV20-1 with TRBJ1-2, with D tentatively TRBD1 (5 bases). Germline CDR1 is DFQATT and CDR2 is SNEGSKA (reference sequence). The CDR3 sequence is 16 residues long. Trimming cost V 3 bases and J 5 bases, with 22 bases left between them. CDR3 sequence: CSASAPGPLLEYGYTF. The CDR3 DNA follows: TGCAGTGCTAGTGCGCCGGGACCTCTCCTAGAATATGGCTACACCTTC.

The chain recombines TRBV3-1 with TRBJ1-2; D is undetermined. This CDR3 comprises 13 residues. V was cut by 4 bases and J by 4 bases, with 10 bases left in between. Looked up from germline, CDR1 is LGHDT and CDR2 is YNNKEL (reference sequence). CDR3 nucleotide sequence: TGTGCCAGCAGCCCCCGGGCATCCTATGGCTACACCTTC. This codes for CASSPRASYGYTF. Based on the CDR3 plus reference TRBV3-1 and TRBJ1-2, the full variable domain is DTAVSQTPKYLVTQMGNDKSIKCEQNLGHDTMYWYKQDSKKFLKIMFSYNNKELIINETVPNRFSPKSPDKAHLNLHINSLELGDSAVYFCASSPRASYGYTFGSGTRLTVV.

This clonotype was recorded many times. The chain employs TRBV20-1 and TRBJ2-5; D is ambiguous. The CDR3 has 12 residues. Germline V gene data show CDR1 as DFQATT and CDR2 as SNEGSKA (reference sequence). V was trimmed by 2 bases and J by 5 bases, leaving 9 bases between them. CDR3 bases: TGCAGTGCTAGAAGTGTCGGCGAGACCCAGTACTTC. As protein: CSARSVGETQYF.

This clonotype has more than one count but fewer than ten. The chain uses TRBV7-2 and TRBJ2-7; 7 bases fit TRBD1. Germline CDR1 SGHTA, CDR2 FQGNSA. CDR3 length: 17 residues. With 1 base clipped from V and 2 bases from J, the junction kept 11 bases outside the gene matches. CDR3: CASSLGGVGTATYEQYF. DNA for the CDR3: TGTGCCAGCAGCTTAGGTGGGGTCGGGACAGCTACCTACGAGCAGTACTTC. The variable domain in full, with the rest retrieved from reference TRBV7-2 and TRBJ2-7, is GAGVSQSPSNKVTEKGKDVELRCDPISGHTALYWYRQSLGQGLEFLIYFQGNSAPDKSGLPSDRFSAERTGGSVSTLTIQRTQQEDSAVYLCASSLGGVGTATYEQYFGPGTRLTVT.

The chain couples TRBV7-6 to TRBJ2-7; 9 bases are shared with TRBD1. The J segment lost 3 bases and the V segment lost 5 bases, leaving 8 bases of the junction unmatched. There are 15 residues in the CDR3. The V gene's germline CDR1 is SGHVS and CDR2 FNYEAQ. CDR3 sequence reads: CASSPTGQGDYEQYF. The CDR3 DNA sequence: TGTGCCAGCAGCCCGACGGGACAGGGCGACTACGAGCAGTACTTC.

The chain combines TRBV5-1 with TRBJ2-2; 9 positions match TRBD2. Trimming removed 2 bases from V and 13 bases from J; junction bases left unmatched: 12. CDR1 SGHRS and CDR2 YFSETQ come from the germline V gene. The CDR3 is made up of 15 amino acids. CDR3 protein: CASSFVSGGRGRLFF. DNA of the CDR3: TGCGCCAGCAGCTTTGTTAGCGGGGGCCGAGGGAGGCTGTTTTTT.

This clonotype has a count of ten or more. The rearrangement joins TRBV20-1 to TRBJ2-1; possible D gene TRBD2, 5 bases. The CDR3 consists of 16 residues. V was shortened by 0 bases and J by 4 bases, with 16 bases between the two germline ends. Looked up from germline, CDR1 is DFQATT and CDR2 is SNEGSKA (reference sequence). In DNA, the CDR3 is TGCAGTGCTAGAGATACGGAGGCAGGCGATTACAATGAGCAGTTCTTC. Translating it yields CSARDTEAGDYNEQFF.

The J gene is TRBJ2-6, the V gene TRBV12-3 or TRBV12-4, with D unclear. The CDR3 runs to 15 residues. V gave up 5 bases and J gave up 0 bases, with 8 bases separating them. The CDR3 region has the DNA TGTGCCAGCAGTAACGGAGTCTCTGGGGCCAACGTCCTGACTTTC. Amino acid sequence: CASSNGVSGANVLTF.

CDR3 sequence (DNA): TGTGCCAGCAGTTATGGGGGTACCAGCTCTGGGGCCAACGTCCTGACTTTC. Translating it yields CASSYGGTSSGANVLTF. The chain has TRBV6-5 and TRBJ2-6; possibly TRBD1 or TRBD2 for D (5 bases each). CDR3 length: 17 residues. The V gene's germline CDR1 is MNHEY and CDR2 SVGAGI. V was trimmed by 3 bases and J by 0 bases, leaving 12 bases between them.

The chain employs TRBV20-1 and TRBJ2-7, with D possibly matching TRBD1 (5 bases). The CDR3 is made up of 14 amino acids. Germline V CDR1 and CDR2: DFQATT, SNEGSKA (reference sequence). V lost 6 bases to trimming and J lost 1 base, with 16 bases between them. The CDR3 nucleotides read TGCAGTGCAAAGGGGATTCGGAGTTCCTACGAGCAGTACTTC. It is translated as CSAKGIRSSYEQYF.

V is TRBV12-3 or TRBV12-4 and J is TRBJ1-2; 7 bases are shared with TRBD1. Trimming cost V 6 bases and J 2 bases; bases outside gene matches: 0. This CDR3 spans 12 amino acids. Written as DNA, the CDR3 is TGTGCCAGCAGACAGGGGAACTATGGCTACACCTTC. It translates to CASRQGNYGYTF.

This clonotype was observed at least ten times. This rearrangement joins TRBV12-3 or TRBV12-4 to TRBJ2-5; 11 bases fit TRBD2. The CDR3 length is 14 residues. Trimming took 6 bases from V and 1 from J; bases not matched to a gene: 1. CDR3 in amino acids: CASSLAGGQETQYF. The CDR3 DNA sequence: TGTGCCAGCAGCCTAGCGGGGGGCCAAGAGACCCAGTACTTC.

This rearrangement joins TRBV7-6 to TRBJ2-3; 13 bases fit TRBD2. The CDR3 runs 17 residues. The junction had 7 bases not matched to a gene; V was cut back by 3 bases and J by 4 bases. The germline V gene has CDR1 SGHVS and CDR2 FNYEAQ. CDR3 sequence: CASSFGLAGAGPDTQYF. CDR3 nucleotide sequence: TGTGCCAGCAGCTTCGGACTAGCGGGGGCCGGGCCAGATACGCAGTATTTT.